The T cell receptor (beta chain) described here comes from a study of blood T cell repertoires in COVID-19. Only in-frame clones appear in the TCRdb table, and some are missing; sequencing was by immunoSEQ multiplex PCR. The profile covers approximately 230,000 clones, with 82% appearing a single time and about 15% taken by the ten largest. The CDR3 loop spans 15 amino acids. V shed 3 bases, J shed 5 bases, and the junction held 6 bases outside the gene matches. Germline CDR1 LGHDT, CDR2 YNNKEL (reference sequence). The chain recombines TRBV3-1 (or the pseudogene TRBV3-2) with TRBJ2-3; TRBD1 aligns across 9 bases. Specimen: PBMCs or T cells enriched from blood (not recorded which). The TCR sequence derives from a man aged 35 to 55 who had recovered from COVID-19. CDR3 nucleotides: TGTGCCAGCAGCCAGCCGGGACAGGGAGTAGATACGCAGTATTTT. Protein sequence: CASSQPGQGVDTQYF.